Below, 14 T cell receptor beta chains from the same sample are listed, as sequenced in a study of T-cell memory formation after mild COVID-19. TCRdb reprocessed the 5' RACE reads with MiXCR, giving one entry per CDR3 protein. The data show 500,000 to 600,000 distinct CDR3 sequences, about 20% seen once. The specimen sequenced was PBMCs or a T cell subset sorted from them (not recorded which). The receptors shown here come from an adult woman who had mild COVID-19 (a few samples of this study predate the infection). Cell type and time point are not known.

The chain joins TRBV2 to TRBJ1-4; D is ambiguous. Germline loops: CDR1 SNHLY, CDR2 FYNNEI. The CDR3 is 15 amino acids. With 0 bases removed from V and 7 bases from J, the gap between germline ends came to 12 bases. The CDR3: CASSEALRAIEKLFF. CDR3 DNA: TGTGCCAGCAGTGAAGCGCTTCGGGCAATTGAAAAACTGTTTTTT.

This clonotype has a single count. The rearrangement joins TRBV28 to TRBJ1-2; 7 bases fit TRBD1. The V gene's germline CDR1 is MDHEN and CDR2 SYDVKM. With V trimmed by 8 bases and J by 0 bases, 15 bases remained unmatched. The CDR3 sequence is 17 residues long. CDR3 DNA sequence: TGTGCCAGCTTTAACACGCTCGGGACAGAGTCTAACTATGGCTACACCTTC. This gives the protein CASFNTLGTESNYGYTF.

This clonotype was found a few times. The CDR3 sequence: CASSAGAVTGELFF. CDR3 nucleotide sequence: TGCGCCAGCTCAGCGGGAGCGGTCACCGGGGAGCTGTTTTTT. The chain combines TRBV4-1 with TRBJ2-2; 8 nucleotides line up with TRBD2. After removal of 8 bases from V and 4 bases from J, the junction contained 6 bases not matched to a gene. The length of the CDR3 is 14 residues. Germline values: CDR1 MGHRA, CDR2 YSYEKL.

The V gene is TRBV20-1, the J gene TRBJ2-4; tentatively, D is TRBD2 (5 bases). The germline V and J ends were trimmed by 0 bases and 0 bases, with 9 bases remaining between them. The V gene's germline CDR1 is DFQATT and CDR2 SNEGSKA (reference sequence). CDR3 length: 15 amino acids. The CDR3 sequence is CSARDGSSAKNIQYF. CDR3 coding DNA: TGCAGTGCTAGAGATGGGAGCTCAGCCAAAAACATTCAGTACTTC.

This clonotype was counted a few times. This chain links TRBV7-7 with TRBJ2-5, with D unclear. V was trimmed by 5 bases and J by 5 bases, leaving 12 bases between them. This CDR3 contains 13 residues. Germline CDR1 SSHAT, CDR2 FNYEAQ (reference sequence). The CDR3 DNA sequence: TGTGCCAGCAGCCCAAGGTCGGCGGAGACCCAGTACTTC. This translates into CASSPRSAETQYF.

The chain is built from TRBV20-1 and TRBJ1-1, with TRBD1 matching over 9 bases. The CDR3 runs 16 residues. The germline CDR1 and CDR2 sequences are DFQATT and SNEGSKA (reference sequence). Trimming took 2 bases from V and 14 from J; bases not matched to a gene: 21. The CDR3 nucleotides are TGCAGTGCTAGATTGCGGACAGGGGATCGTTTGGCCTCGGTATTCTTT. Protein: CSARLRTGDRLASVFF.

The chain carries TRBV25-1 and TRBJ2-7; no reliable D call. Germline V gives CDR1 MGHDK, CDR2 SYGVNS. The CDR3 is 15 amino acids. Trimming removed 5 bases from V and 3 bases from J, with 17 bases in between. In nucleotides, the CDR3 is TGTGCCAGCAGTCCGAGCCAAGGATCCTACTACGAGCAGTACTTC. Amino acid sequence: CASSPSQGSYYEQYF.

This clonotype has a count of ten or more. The J gene is TRBJ1-2, the V gene TRBV7-2, with 7 bases identical to TRBD1. V gave up 5 bases and J gave up 5 bases; unmatched junction bases: 11. Germline V gene data show CDR1 as SGHTA and CDR2 as FQGNSA. This CDR3 is built from 15 residues. CDR3 sequence: CASSAPQGPEYGYTF. The CDR3 nucleotides are TGTGCCAGCAGCGCACCACAGGGGCCGGAATATGGCTACACCTTC.

The chain recombines TRBV10-3 with TRBJ2-3, with TRBD2 matching over 8 bases. CDR3 size: 18 residues. V lost 11 bases, J lost 0 bases, and 19 bases stayed unmatched. In germline, CDR1 is ENHRY, CDR2 SYGVKD. The CDR3 nucleotides are TGTGCCGTCGGGGGGGGATGGACAGCCCTTTCTAGCACAGATACGCAGTATTTT. Its translation: CAVGGGWTALSSTDTQYF.

This clonotype was observed a handful of times. This chain uses TRBV30 with TRBJ1-2, with no clear D. Germline values: CDR1 GTSNPN, CDR2 SVGIG (reference sequence). The CDR3 loop spans 12 amino acids. The ends were cut back, 1 base at V and 3 bases at J, with 6 bases in the middle. In nucleotides, the CDR3 is TGTGCCTGGAGTGCGGAGGACTATGGCTACACCTTC. Protein sequence: CAWSAEDYGYTF.

This chain links TRBV3-1 with TRBJ2-4, with D perhaps matching TRBD2 (5 bases). CDR3 length: 15 amino acids. The germline V gene has CDR1 LGHDT and CDR2 YNNKEL (reference sequence). V gave up 4 bases and J gave up 6 bases, with 16 bases separating them. The DNA for the CDR3 is TGTGCCAGCAGCCTTGGCCCGGCTGCGGGAAACATTCAGTACTTC. As protein: CASSLGPAAGNIQYF.

The chain recombines TRBV19 with TRBJ1-5; D unclear. The V and J ends lost 0 bases and 11 bases respectively, with 17 bases between them. Germline lookup yields CDR1 LNHDA and CDR2 SQIVND (reference sequence). The CDR3 totals 15 residues. CDR3 DNA: TGTGCCAGTAGTATAGATCCCAGTGTGGCCGCGACCCAGCATTTT. Encoded protein: CASSIDPSVAATQHF. The whole variable domain, remainder taken from reference TRBV19 and TRBJ1-5, is DGGITQSPKYLFRKEGQNVTLSCEQNLNHDAMYWYRQDPGQGLRLIYYSQIVNDFQKGDIAEGYSVSREKKESFPLTVTSAQKNPTAFYLCASSIDPSVAATQHFGDGTRLSIL.

The chain combines TRBV5-5 with TRBJ1-2, with D possibly matching TRBD1 (5 bases). The CDR3 has 13 residues. Germline V gene lookup returns CDR1 SGHKS and CDR2 YYEKEE (reference sequence). V lost 6 bases and J lost 7, with 16 bases in between. CDR3 residues: CASTPRGVLGYTF. Written as DNA, the CDR3 is TGTGCCAGCACCCCCCGGGGCGTCCTTGGCTACACCTTC.

This chain uses TRBV5-1 with TRBJ2-2; D remains unclear. This CDR3 spans 12 amino acids. The ends were cut back, 7 bases at V and 1 base at J, with 5 bases in the middle. CDR1 SGHRS and CDR2 YFSETQ come from the germline V gene. As DNA, the CDR3 is TGCGCCAGCGGTCAGAACACCGGGGAGCTGTTTTTT. It translates to CASGQNTGELFF.